The 32 T cell receptor beta chains given below trace back to one sample, sequenced in a study of blood T cell repertoires in COVID-19. Profiled with immunoSEQ multiplex PCR; TCRdb holds only in-frame clones, not every one. The sample holds a few hundred thousand clones, roughly 90% seen once. The sequenced sample was PBMCs or T cells enriched from blood (not recorded which). These receptors originate from a woman aged 18-29 years who had been exposed to COVID-19.

The rearrangement links TRBV5-4 to TRBJ2-1; 9 bases agree with TRBD2. This CDR3 region has 15 residues. The germline V gene encodes CDR1 SGHNT and CDR2 YYREEE (reference sequence). V lost 4 bases to trimming and J lost 8 bases; unmatched junction nucleotides: 10. This CDR3 reads CASSRPGLASDEQFF. CDR3 nucleotide sequence: TGTGCCAGCAGCAGACCAGGACTAGCGTCGGATGAGCAGTTCTTC.

V usage is TRBV7-2 and J usage is TRBJ1-6; D is uncertain. Per the germline V gene, CDR1 is SGHTA and CDR2 is FQGNSA. The CDR3 covers 13 residues. V dropped 1 base and J dropped 7 bases, with 5 bases sitting between them. The CDR3 here is CASSLVLNSPLHF. CDR3 sequence (DNA): TGTGCCAGCAGCTTAGTCTTAAATTCACCCCTCCACTTT.

The chain links TRBV18 to TRBJ2-3; D might be TRBD1 (5 bases). This CDR3 has 15 amino acids. Germline V gives CDR1 KGHSH, CDR2 LQKENI. Trimming took 2 bases from V and 2 from J, leaving 11 bases between them. CDR3 sequence: CASSPKQVLTDTQYF. CDR3 DNA: TGTGCCAGCTCACCAAAACAGGTCCTCACAGATACGCAGTATTTT.

In nucleotides, the CDR3 is TGTGCCAGCAGCCCATCGACTAGCGGCCCTTACAATGAGCAGTTCTTC. Translating gives CASSPSTSGPYNEQFF. The chain links TRBV3-1 (or the pseudogene TRBV3-2) to TRBJ2-1; 9 bases fit TRBD2. The CDR3 spans 16 residues. Germline CDR1 LGHDT, CDR2 YNNKEL (reference sequence). Trimming cost V 4 bases and J 4 bases; bases outside gene matches: 8.

The chain has TRBV28 and TRBJ1-6, with 8 bases identical to TRBD1. V gave up 3 bases and J gave up 0 bases; unmatched junction bases: 10. CDR3 length: 19 residues. Germline V gene lookup returns CDR1 MDHEN and CDR2 SYDVKM. The chain's CDR3 is CASSFSGGEFSSYNSPLHF. In DNA form, the CDR3 reads TGTGCCAGCAGTTTTTCAGGGGGCGAATTCAGCTCCTATAATTCACCCCTCCACTTT.

The chain couples TRBV7-2 to TRBJ2-1; TRBD2 aligns across 8 bases. V was clipped by 4 bases and J by 6 bases; unmatched bases: 11. CDR1 is SGHTA and CDR2 is FQGNSA in the germline V gene. The CDR3 loop spans 16 amino acids. DNA of the CDR3: TGTGCCAGCAGCTCAGGACTAGCTCGACCCTTCAATGAGCAGTTCTTC. It encodes CASSSGLARPFNEQFF.

The chain's CDR3 is CASSKDRGWGEKLFF. The CDR3 nucleotides read TGTGCCAGCAGCAAGGACAGGGGCTGGGGTGAAAAACTGTTTTTT. This sequence joins TRBV3-1 (or the pseudogene TRBV3-2) and TRBJ1-4; TRBD1 matches at 9 bases. There are 15 residues in the CDR3. V was pared by 5 bases and J by 7 bases, with 8 bases of the junction left unmatched. Germline lookup yields CDR1 LGHDT and CDR2 YNNKEL (reference sequence).

This chain connects TRBV29-1 to TRBJ1-2; D gene uncertain. CDR3 length: 15 amino acids. The V end was cut by 4 bases, the J end by 5 bases, with 20 bases between. Germline CDR1 SQVTM, CDR2 ANQGSEA. CDR3 DNA: TGCAGCGTTGGGAATGTGTGGCCCGAGGGATATGGCTACACCTTC. It specifies CSVGNVWPEGYGYTF.

There are a few counts of this clone. The chain recombines TRBV28 with TRBJ1-2; 7 nucleotides agree with TRBD1. V trimming: 3 bases; J trimming: 8 bases; junction bases outside the gene matches: 6. This CDR3 is built from 13 residues. Looked up from germline, CDR1 is MDHEN and CDR2 is SYDVKM. The DNA of the CDR3 is TGTGCCAGCAGTTTCACAGGGGTAGGGGGCTACACCTTC. Translated: CASSFTGVGGYTF.

V gene TRBV7-2 combines with J gene TRBJ2-1; 7 bases align to TRBD2. From germline, CDR1 is SGHTA and CDR2 FQGNSA. The V gene end was trimmed by 6 bases and the J gene end by 2 bases; junction bases not matched to a gene: 7. The CDR3 runs to 15 residues. CDR3 loop: CASRGGSSTYNEQFF. The CDR3 region has the DNA TGTGCCAGCAGGGGGGGGAGTTCGACCTACAATGAGCAGTTCTTC.

The CDR3 DNA sequence: TGTGCCACCAGTGAATCGGCGGGGGGGCGACGGGAGACCCAGTACTTC. Translated, it gives CATSESAGGRRETQYF. This chain joins TRBV24-1 and TRBJ2-5, with 9 bases that match TRBD2. J was trimmed by 5 bases and V by 4 bases; bases with no gene match: 10. This CDR3 contains 16 residues. The germline V gene has CDR1 KGHDR and CDR2 SFDVKD.

This chain connects TRBV28 to TRBJ2-3, with 9 positions matching TRBD2. Germline-derived CDR1 and CDR2 are MDHEN and SYDVKM. CDR3 length: 19 amino acids. The J segment lost 0 bases and the V segment lost 6 bases, leaving 16 bases of the junction unmatched. This CDR3 reads CASSRRGGTSLISTDTQYF. The CDR3, as DNA: TGTGCCAGCAGCCGCAGAGGCGGGACTAGCCTCATTAGCACAGATACGCAGTATTTT.

The chain is built from TRBV11-2 and TRBJ1-3, with 8 bases fitting TRBD1. The CDR3 extends over 16 amino acids. V shed 1 base, J shed 2 bases, and the junction held 4 bases outside the gene matches. Germline-derived CDR1 and CDR2 are SGHAT and FQNNGV. The CDR3 spells CASSLGTGYPGNTIYF. The CDR3 DNA sequence: TGTGCCAGCAGCTTAGGGACAGGGTATCCTGGAAACACCATATATTTT.

The chain joins TRBV11-2 to TRBJ2-5; a possible D gene is TRBD2 (6 bases). The V end was cut by 2 bases, the J end by 2 bases, with 12 bases between. The CDR3 contains 15 residues. Germline CDR1 reads SGHAT; CDR2 reads FQNNGV. The CDR3 DNA reads TGTGCCAGCAGCTTAAGGCAGGGAGGACAAGAGACCCAGTACTTC. It encodes CASSLRQGGQETQYF.

The chain combines TRBV6-5 with TRBJ2-7; TRBD1 agrees at 8 bases. Unmatched junction bases numbered 6, after V lost 2 bases and J lost 6 bases. Per germline, CDR1 MNHEY and CDR2 SVGAGI. There are 14 residues in the CDR3. Written as DNA, the CDR3 is TGTGCCAGCAGTTACACCAGGGGGCGCGGCGAGCAGTACTTC. Protein sequence: CASSYTRGRGEQYF.

The genes are TRBV19 and TRBJ1-5; 8 bases are a match to TRBD1. The CDR3 has 17 residues. Trimming removed 5 bases from V and 2 bases from J; junction bases left unmatched: 11. The germline V gene has CDR1 LNHDA and CDR2 SQIVND (reference sequence). CDR3 amino acids: CASSLYGTGGGNQPQHF. In DNA, the CDR3 is TGTGCCAGTAGTCTGTACGGGACAGGCGGGGGCAATCAGCCCCAGCATTTT.

CDR3 coding DNA: TGTGCCAGCAGCTCAGGGAACACCGGGGAGCTGTTTTTT. Protein product: CASSSGNTGELFF. V and J are TRBV7-2 and TRBJ2-2, with D hard to call. Germline CDR1 is SGHTA and CDR2 is FQGNSA. The CDR3 runs 13 residues. V lost 4 bases, J lost 1 base, and 4 bases lay in between.

The chain combines TRBV9 with TRBJ2-2; 8 bases fit TRBD1. Germline values: CDR1 SGDLS, CDR2 YYNGEE. This CDR3 contains 18 residues. The ends lost 2 bases at V and 5 bases at J; junction bases unmatched: 14. The CDR3 is CASSVPSVTGGETGELFF. CDR3 in DNA: TGTGCCAGCAGCGTCCCGTCAGTAACAGGGGGTGAAACCGGGGAGCTGTTTTTT.

This clone was seen a few times. The chain recombines TRBV28 with TRBJ1-6; TRBD1 matches 8 bases. The CDR3 length is 14 residues. Unmatched junction bases numbered 5, after V lost 5 bases and J lost 8 bases. Germline V CDR1 and CDR2: MDHEN, SYDVKM. The CDR3 reads CASSTDRVDSPLHF. The CDR3 coding sequence is TGTGCCAGCAGTACGGACAGGGTTGATTCACCCCTCCACTTT.

This clone is a singleton in its sample. The V gene is TRBV24-1, the J gene TRBJ2-3, with 7 nucleotides matching TRBD2. The germline gives CDR1 KGHDR, CDR2 SFDVKD. This CDR3 is 17 amino acids long. Trimming at V came to 4 bases and at J to 3 bases, leaving 12 bases not matched to a gene. CDR3 DNA sequence: TGTGCCACCAGTGAGAAAGGGAGGGGTCAAGGGACAGATACGCAGTATTTT. This translates into CATSEKGRGQGTDTQYF.

The chain couples TRBV5-8 to TRBJ1-6, with D maybe TRBD1 (5 bases). The V end was cut by 0 bases, the J end by 9 bases, with 7 bases between. This CDR3 spans 13 amino acids. From germline, CDR1 is SGHTS and CDR2 YDEGEE. Written as DNA, the CDR3 is TGTGCCAGCAGCTTGGGAAGGGGTTCACCCCTCCACTTT. This translates into CASSLGRGSPLHF.

This clone occurred a few times. This rearrangement joins TRBV9 to TRBJ2-1, with 9 bases identical to TRBD1. Looked up from germline, CDR1 is SGDLS and CDR2 is YYNGEE. The CDR3 sequence is 17 residues long. Germline trimming cut 0 bases from V and 1 base from J; bases unmatched to any gene: 5. CDR3 sequence reads: CASSVVSGQGSYNEQFF. CDR3 coding DNA: TGTGCCAGCAGCGTAGTTTCAGGACAGGGGTCCTACAATGAGCAGTTCTTC.

J is TRBJ2-1 and V is TRBV3-1 (or the pseudogene TRBV3-2), with 9 bases identical to TRBD1. This CDR3 contains 13 residues. From germline, CDR1 is LGHDT and CDR2 YNNKEL (reference sequence). Losses at the gene ends were 5 bases for V and 9 bases for J; bases not matched to a gene: 5. The CDR3 nucleotides are TGTGCCAGCAGCGTACAGGGGGCGATTGAGCAGTTCTTC. Its translation is CASSVQGAIEQFF.

The J gene is TRBJ2-5, the V gene TRBV6-2 or TRBV6-3; 8 bases map to TRBD2. Germline V lookup: CDR1 MNHEY, CDR2 SVGEGT. The CDR3 contains 14 residues. J lost 8 bases, V lost 3 bases, and 8 bases had no gene match. CDR3 amino acids: CASSYIGGAGTQYF. CDR3 nucleotide sequence: TGTGCCAGCAGTTATATCGGGGGGGCCGGAACCCAGTACTTC.

This chain connects TRBV28 to TRBJ2-7; 9 bases align to TRBD1. J gave up 1 base and V 7 bases, and 14 bases lay outside the gene matches. CDR3 length equals 17 residues. CDR1 and CDR2 (germline): MDHEN, SYDVKM. CDR3 bases: TGTGCCAGCACTCTAAGGTCGGGACAGGGCCAATCCTACGAGCAGTACTTC. Its translation: CASTLRSGQGQSYEQYF.

The chain recombines TRBV7-9 with TRBJ1-1; 12 bases match TRBD1. The CDR3 covers 14 residues. The germline CDR1 and CDR2 sequences are SEHNR and FQNEAQ (reference sequence). V lost 4 bases and J lost 5; bases outside the gene matches: 2. The CDR3: CASSWDRGLTEAFF. The CDR3 region has the DNA TGTGCCAGCAGCTGGGACAGGGGGCTGACTGAAGCTTTCTTT.

V and J are TRBV27 and TRBJ2-7; D might be TRBD1 (5 bases). The CDR3 sequence is 12 residues long. V was shortened by 6 bases and J by 4 bases, with 10 bases between the two germline ends. CDR1 and CDR2 (germline): MNHEY, SMNVEV (reference sequence). CDR3 bases: TGTGCCAGCAGCTCAGGGCGGTACGAGCAGTACTTC. It codes for CASSSGRYEQYF.

A note on this clone: The sample contains more than one DNA sequence encoding this CDR3. The chain employs TRBV12-3 or TRBV12-4 and TRBJ1-1; the D gene is possibly TRBD1 (6 bases). This CDR3 spans 13 amino acids. Trimming removed 7 bases at V and 1 base at J, with 10 bases between. CDR3 loop: CASTPQGNTEAFF. CDR3 coding DNA: TGTGCCAGCACCCCACAGGGGAACACTGAAGCTTTCTTT.

This clone was counted between two and nine times. The rearrangement joins TRBV5-1 to TRBJ2-7; D gene unclear. CDR1 and CDR2 (germline): SGHRS, YFSETQ. The CDR3 consists of 13 residues. V was clipped by 3 bases and J by 6 bases, with 13 bases between them. The CDR3 reads CASSSPDIGEQYF. The CDR3 DNA sequence: TGCGCCAGCAGCTCGCCTGATATCGGCGAGCAGTACTTC.

The rearrangement joins TRBV7-3 to TRBJ2-1; 10 bases match TRBD1. With 0 bases clipped from V and 5 bases from J, the junction kept 4 bases outside the gene matches. CDR1 SGHTA and CDR2 FQGTGA come from the germline V gene. This CDR3 contains 16 residues. CDR3 sequence (DNA): TGTGCCAGCAGCTTAACGTCGGGGACAGGGGACAATGAGCAGTTCTTC. The encoded protein is CASSLTSGTGDNEQFF.

The gene calls are TRBV20-1 and TRBJ1-4, with D tentatively TRBD1 (6 bases). This CDR3 contains 11 residues. V was trimmed by 6 bases and J by 8 bases, leaving 10 bases between them. Germline V gene data show CDR1 as DFQATT and CDR2 as SNEGSKA (reference sequence). CDR3 sequence (DNA): TGCAGTGCGACAGGCTACGAAAAACTGTTTTTT. Translated: CSATGYEKLFF.

The rearrangement links TRBV9 to TRBJ2-3; the D gene is possibly TRBD2 (5 bases). The CDR3 consists of 18 residues. CDR1 is SGDLS and CDR2 is YYNGEE in the germline V gene. With 4 bases removed from V and 0 bases from J, the gap between germline ends came to 21 bases. Here the CDR3 reads CASSSTGRSRGSTDTQYF. CDR3 coding DNA: TGTGCCAGCAGCTCAACCGGCCGATCCCGCGGGAGCACAGATACGCAGTATTTT.